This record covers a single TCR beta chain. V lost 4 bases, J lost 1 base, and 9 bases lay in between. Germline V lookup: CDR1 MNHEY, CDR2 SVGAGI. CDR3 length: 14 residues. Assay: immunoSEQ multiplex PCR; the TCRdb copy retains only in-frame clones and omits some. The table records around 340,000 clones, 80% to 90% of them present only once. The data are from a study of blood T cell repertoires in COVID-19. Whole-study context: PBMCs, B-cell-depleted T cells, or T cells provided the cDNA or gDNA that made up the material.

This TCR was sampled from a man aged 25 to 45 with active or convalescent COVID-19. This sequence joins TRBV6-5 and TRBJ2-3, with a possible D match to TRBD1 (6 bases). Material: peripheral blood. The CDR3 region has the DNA TGTGCCAGCAGTTCCAGGGGAGGCACAGATACGCAGTATTTT. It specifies CASSSRGGTDTQYF.